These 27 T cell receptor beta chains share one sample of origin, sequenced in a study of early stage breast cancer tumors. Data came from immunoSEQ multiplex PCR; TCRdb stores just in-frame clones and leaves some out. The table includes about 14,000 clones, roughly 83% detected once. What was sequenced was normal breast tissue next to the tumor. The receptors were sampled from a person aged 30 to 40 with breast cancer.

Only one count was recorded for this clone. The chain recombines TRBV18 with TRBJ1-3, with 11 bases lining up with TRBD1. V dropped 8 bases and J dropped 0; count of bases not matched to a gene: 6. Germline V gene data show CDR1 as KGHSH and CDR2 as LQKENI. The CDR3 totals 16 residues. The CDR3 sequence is CASTPGTGGSGNTIYF. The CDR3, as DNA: TGTGCCAGCACCCCCGGGACAGGGGGCTCTGGAAACACCATATATTTT.

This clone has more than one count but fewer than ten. The DNA for the CDR3 is TGTGCCAGCAGTGACGGACTAGCGGGAGACACAGATACGCAGTATTTT. As protein: CASSDGLAGDTDTQYF. The rearrangement links TRBV6-4 to TRBJ2-3; 13 nucleotides align to TRBD2. The CDR3 spans 16 residues. V lost 2 bases, J lost 2 bases, and 1 base stayed unmatched. Germline assignment: CDR1 MRHNA and CDR2 SNTAGT.

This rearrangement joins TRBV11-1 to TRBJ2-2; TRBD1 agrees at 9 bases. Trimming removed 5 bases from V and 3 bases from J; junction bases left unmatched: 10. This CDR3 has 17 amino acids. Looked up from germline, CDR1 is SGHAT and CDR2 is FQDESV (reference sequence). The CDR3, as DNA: TGTGCCAGCAGCCTGGTTGCCACAGGGGGCCACACCGGGGAGCTGTTTTTT. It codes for CASSLVATGGHTGELFF.

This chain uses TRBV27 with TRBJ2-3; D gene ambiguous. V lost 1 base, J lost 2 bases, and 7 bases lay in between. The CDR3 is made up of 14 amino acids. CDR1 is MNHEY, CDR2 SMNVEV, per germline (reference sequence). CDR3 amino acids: CASSLCKDTDTQYF. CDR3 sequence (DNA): TGTGCCAGCAGTTTATGTAAAGACACAGATACGCAGTATTTT.

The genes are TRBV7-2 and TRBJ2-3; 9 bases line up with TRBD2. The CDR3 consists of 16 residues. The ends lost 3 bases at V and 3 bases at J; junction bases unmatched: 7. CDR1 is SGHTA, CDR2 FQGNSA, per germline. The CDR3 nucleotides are TGTGCCAGCAGCTTCTTGAGTAGCGGGAGAACAGATACGCAGTATTTT. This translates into CASSFLSSGRTDTQYF.

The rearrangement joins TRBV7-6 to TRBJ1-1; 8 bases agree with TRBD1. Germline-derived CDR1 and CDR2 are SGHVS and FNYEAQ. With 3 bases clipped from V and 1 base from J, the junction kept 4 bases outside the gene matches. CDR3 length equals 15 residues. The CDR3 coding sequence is TGTGCCAGCAGCTTGAACAGGGGGGAGAACACTGAAGCTTTCTTT. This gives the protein CASSLNRGENTEAFF.

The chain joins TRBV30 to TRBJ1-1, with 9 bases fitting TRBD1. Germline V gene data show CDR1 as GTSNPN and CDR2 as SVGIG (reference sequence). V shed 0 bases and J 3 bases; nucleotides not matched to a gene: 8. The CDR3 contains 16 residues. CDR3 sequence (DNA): TGTGCCTGGAGTGTACGACAGGGGGTAGGGGACACTGAAGCTTTCTTT. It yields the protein CAWSVRQGVGDTEAFF.

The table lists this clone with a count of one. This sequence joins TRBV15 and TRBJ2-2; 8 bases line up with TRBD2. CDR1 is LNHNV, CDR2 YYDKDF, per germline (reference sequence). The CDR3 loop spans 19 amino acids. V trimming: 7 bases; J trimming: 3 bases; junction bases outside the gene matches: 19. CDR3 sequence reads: CATKQGYGYSGADTGELFF. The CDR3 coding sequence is TGTGCCACCAAGCAGGGGTACGGCTATAGCGGGGCGGACACCGGGGAGCTGTTTTTT.

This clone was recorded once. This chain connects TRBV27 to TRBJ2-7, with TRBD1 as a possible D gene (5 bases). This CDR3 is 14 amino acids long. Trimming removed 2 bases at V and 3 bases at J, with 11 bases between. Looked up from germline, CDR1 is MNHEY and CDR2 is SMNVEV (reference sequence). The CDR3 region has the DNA TGTGCCAGCAGTTTACCCGGACATCTCTACGAGCAGTACTTC. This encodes CASSLPGHLYEQYF.

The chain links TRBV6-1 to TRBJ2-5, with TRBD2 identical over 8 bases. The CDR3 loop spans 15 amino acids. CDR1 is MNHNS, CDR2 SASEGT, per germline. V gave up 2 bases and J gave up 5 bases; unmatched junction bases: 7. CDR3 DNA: TGTGCCAGCAGTGAATGGGGACTAGTGGCCGAGACCCAGTACTTC. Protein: CASSEWGLVAETQYF.

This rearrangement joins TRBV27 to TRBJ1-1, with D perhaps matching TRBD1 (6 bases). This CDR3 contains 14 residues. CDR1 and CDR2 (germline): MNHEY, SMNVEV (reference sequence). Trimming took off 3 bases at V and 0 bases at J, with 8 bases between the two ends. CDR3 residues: CASSLQGMNTEAFF. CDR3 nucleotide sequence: TGTGCCAGCAGTTTGCAGGGGATGAACACTGAAGCTTTCTTT.

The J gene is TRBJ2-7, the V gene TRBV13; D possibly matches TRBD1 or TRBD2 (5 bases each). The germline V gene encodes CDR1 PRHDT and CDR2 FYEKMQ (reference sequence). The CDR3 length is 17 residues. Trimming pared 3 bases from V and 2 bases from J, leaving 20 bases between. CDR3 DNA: TGTGCCAGCAGCTTCAGCCCCCCGGGACGCAAAACCTACGAGCAGTACTTC. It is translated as CASSFSPPGRKTYEQYF. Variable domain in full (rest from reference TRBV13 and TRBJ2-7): AAGVIQSPRHLIKEKRETATLKCYPIPRHDTVYWYQQGPGQDPQFLISFYEKMQSDKGSIPDRFSAQQFSDYHSELNMSSLELGDSALYFCASSFSPPGRKTYEQYFGPGTRLTVT.

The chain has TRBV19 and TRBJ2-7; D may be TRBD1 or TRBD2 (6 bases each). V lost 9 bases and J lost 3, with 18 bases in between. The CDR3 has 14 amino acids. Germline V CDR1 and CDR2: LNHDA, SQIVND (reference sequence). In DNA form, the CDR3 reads TGTGCCAGCCACGCCCGGGGGCTTCACTACGAGCAGTACTTC. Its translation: CASHARGLHYEQYF.

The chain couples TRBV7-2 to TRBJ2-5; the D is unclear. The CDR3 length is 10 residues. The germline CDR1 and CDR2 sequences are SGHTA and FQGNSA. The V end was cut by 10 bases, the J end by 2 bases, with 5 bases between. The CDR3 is CATQQETQYF. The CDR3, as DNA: TGTGCCACCCAACAAGAGACCCAGTACTTC.

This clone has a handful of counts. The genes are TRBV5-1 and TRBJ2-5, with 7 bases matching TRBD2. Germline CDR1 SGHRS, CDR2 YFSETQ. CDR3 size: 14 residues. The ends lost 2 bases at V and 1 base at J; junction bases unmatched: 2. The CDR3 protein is CASSLLAGQETQYF. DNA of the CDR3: TGCGCCAGCAGCTTATTAGCGGGCCAAGAGACCCAGTACTTC.

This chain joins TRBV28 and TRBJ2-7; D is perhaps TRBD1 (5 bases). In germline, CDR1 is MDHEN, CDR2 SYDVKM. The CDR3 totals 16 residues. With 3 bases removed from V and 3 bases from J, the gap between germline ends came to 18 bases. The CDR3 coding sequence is TGTGCCAGCAGTTTTACCCTTCAGGGTTTGGGCTACGAGCAGTACTTC. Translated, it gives CASSFTLQGLGYEQYF.

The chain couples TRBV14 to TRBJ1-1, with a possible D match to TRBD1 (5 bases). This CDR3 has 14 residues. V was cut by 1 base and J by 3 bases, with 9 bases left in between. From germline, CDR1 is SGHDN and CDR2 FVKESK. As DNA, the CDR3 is TGTGCCAGCAGCCAAGGTTGGGGGGACACTGAAGCTTTCTTT. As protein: CASSQGWGDTEAFF.

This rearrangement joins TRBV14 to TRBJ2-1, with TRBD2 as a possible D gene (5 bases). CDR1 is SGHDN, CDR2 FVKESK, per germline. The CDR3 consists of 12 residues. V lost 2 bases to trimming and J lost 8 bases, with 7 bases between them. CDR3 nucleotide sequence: TGTGCCAGCAGCCAAAGAGGGCATGAGCAGTTCTTC. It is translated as CASSQRGHEQFF.

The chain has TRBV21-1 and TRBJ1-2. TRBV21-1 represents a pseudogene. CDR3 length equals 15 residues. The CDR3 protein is CASSKKIRGGQGYTF. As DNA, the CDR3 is TGTGCCAGCAGCAAGAAGATTAGGGGGGGGCAAGGCTACACCTTC.

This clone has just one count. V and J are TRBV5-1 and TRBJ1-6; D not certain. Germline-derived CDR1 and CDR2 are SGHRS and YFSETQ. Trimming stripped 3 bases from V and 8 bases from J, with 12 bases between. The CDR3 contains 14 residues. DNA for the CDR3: TGCGCCAGCAGCTCAGGTCGGGAAGATTCACCCCTCCACTTT. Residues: CASSSGREDSPLHF. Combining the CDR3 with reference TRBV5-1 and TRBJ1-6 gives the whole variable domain KAGVTQTPRYLIKTRGQQVTLSCSPISGHRSVSWYQQTPGQGLQFLFEYFSETQRNKGNFPGRFSGRQFSNSRSEMNVSTLELGDSALYLCASSSGREDSPLHFGNGTRLTVT.

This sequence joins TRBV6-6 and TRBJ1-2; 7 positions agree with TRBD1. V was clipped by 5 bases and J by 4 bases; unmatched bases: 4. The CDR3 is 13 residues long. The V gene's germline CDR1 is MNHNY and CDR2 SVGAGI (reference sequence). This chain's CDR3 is CASSPGQSYGYTF. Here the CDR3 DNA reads TGTGCCAGCAGTCCGGGACAGTCCTATGGCTACACCTTC.

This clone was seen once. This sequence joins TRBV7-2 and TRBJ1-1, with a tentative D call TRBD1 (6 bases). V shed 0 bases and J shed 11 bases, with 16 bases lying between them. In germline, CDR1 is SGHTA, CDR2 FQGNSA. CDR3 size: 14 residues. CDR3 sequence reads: CASSLAEGGTYAFF. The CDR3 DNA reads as TGTGCCAGCAGCTTAGCCGAGGGGGGTACGTACGCTTTCTTT.

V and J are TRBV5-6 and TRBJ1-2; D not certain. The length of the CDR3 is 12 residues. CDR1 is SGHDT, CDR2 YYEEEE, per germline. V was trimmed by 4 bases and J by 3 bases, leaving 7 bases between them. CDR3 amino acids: CASSLRDYGYTF. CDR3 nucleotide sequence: TGTGCCAGCAGCCTGAGGGACTATGGCTACACCTTC. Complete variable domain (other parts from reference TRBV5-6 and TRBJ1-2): DAGVTQSPTHLIKTRGQQVTLRCSPKSGHDTVSWYQQALGQGPQFIFQYYEEEERQRGNFPDRFSGHQFPNYSSELNVNALLLGDSALYLCASSLRDYGYTFGSGTRLTVV.

The CDR3 region has the DNA TGTGCCTGGGGGATGGACAGGGCTTACTCTGGGGCCAACGTCCTGACTTTC. Residues: CAWGMDRAYSGANVLTF. The chain uses TRBV30 and TRBJ2-6, with 8 bases matching TRBD1. There are 17 residues in the CDR3. Germline V gives CDR1 GTSNPN, CDR2 SVGIG (reference sequence). The V segment lost 5 bases and the J segment 0 bases; nucleotides outside the gene matches: 9.

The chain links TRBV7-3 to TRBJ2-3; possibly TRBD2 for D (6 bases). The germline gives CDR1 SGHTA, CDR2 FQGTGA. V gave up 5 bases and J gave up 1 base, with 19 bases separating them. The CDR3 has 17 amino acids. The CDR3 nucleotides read TGTGCCAGCAGCGCGACTAGTCCGACCGACGGCACAGATACGCAGTATTTT. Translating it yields CASSATSPTDGTDTQYF.

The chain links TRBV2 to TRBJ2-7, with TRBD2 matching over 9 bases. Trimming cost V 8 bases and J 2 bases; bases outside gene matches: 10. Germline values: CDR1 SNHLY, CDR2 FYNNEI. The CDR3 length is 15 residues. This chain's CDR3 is CASQLGLARTYEQYF. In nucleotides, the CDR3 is TGTGCCAGCCAACTAGGACTAGCGCGGACCTACGAGCAGTACTTC.

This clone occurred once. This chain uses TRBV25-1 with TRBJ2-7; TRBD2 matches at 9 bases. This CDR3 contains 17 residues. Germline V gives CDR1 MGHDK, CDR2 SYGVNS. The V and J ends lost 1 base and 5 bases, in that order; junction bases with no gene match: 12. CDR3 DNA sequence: TGTGCCAGCAGTGAATCCCTAGCGGGGACCCCTGTGCACGAGCAGTACTTC. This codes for CASSESLAGTPVHEQYF.